The 11 T cell receptor beta chains in this list originate from one sample, sequenced in a study of OX40 agonist ivuxolimab in advanced cancers. Assay: immunoSEQ multiplex PCR; the TCRdb copy retains only in-frame clones and omits some. Of 35,000 to 40,000 clones listed, less than 85% are singletons. This sample comprised CD4+ or CD8+ T cells sorted from blood, obtained in a trial of the OX40 agonist ivuxolimab. The receptors stem from an adult with an advanced solid tumor such as melanoma, head and neck, liver or kidney cancer.

The chain links TRBV4-1 to TRBJ2-7; D uncertain. Germline CDR1 is MGHRA and CDR2 is YSYEKL. CDR3 length: 12 residues. Trimming removed 0 bases at V and 2 bases at J, with 2 bases between. CDR3 coding DNA: TGCGCCAGCAGCCAAGATCCCTACGAGCAGTACTTC. It yields the protein CASSQDPYEQYF.

This chain uses TRBV7-9 with TRBJ2-7, with D unresolved. V lost 4 bases, J lost 3 bases, and 10 bases lay in between. The CDR3 is 13 amino acids. Germline-derived CDR1 and CDR2 are SEHNR and FQNEAQ (reference sequence). CDR3 residues: CASSSRALYEQYF. The CDR3 DNA reads as TGTGCCAGCAGCTCAAGGGCTCTCTACGAGCAGTACTTC.

J is TRBJ2-7 and V is TRBV6-6; TRBD1 or TRBD2 may be the D gene (5 bases each). The germline gives CDR1 MNHNY, CDR2 SVGAGI (reference sequence). The ends were cut back, 6 bases at V and 4 bases at J, with 19 bases in the middle. This CDR3 contains 15 residues. The DNA of the CDR3 is TGTGCCAGCAGCCGAGGGACCGTCGGGCGGTACGAGCAGTACTTC. Translating it yields CASSRGTVGRYEQYF.

The V call is TRBV6-5, the J call TRBJ2-3; 7 bases agree with TRBD1. The V gene's germline CDR1 is MNHEY and CDR2 SVGAGI. The length of the CDR3 is 15 residues. V dropped 4 bases and J dropped 0; count of bases not matched to a gene: 4. This chain's CDR3 is CASSLGQTSTDTQYF. The DNA of the CDR3 is TGTGCCAGCAGTTTGGGACAGACTAGCACAGATACGCAGTATTTT.

This rearrangement joins TRBV7-8 to TRBJ2-6, with D unresolved. Germline CDR1 SGHVS, CDR2 FQNEAQ. Deletions cut 5 bases from V and 0 bases from J, with 5 bases between. The CDR3 length is 14 residues. CDR3 DNA sequence: TGTGCCAGCAGCCTAGACTCTGGGGCCAACGTCCTGACTTTC. This sequence encodes CASSLDSGANVLTF.

This chain connects TRBV6-5 to TRBJ1-5, with D hard to call. The CDR3 contains 16 residues. Germline CDR1 reads MNHEY; CDR2 reads SVGAGI. V was pared by 2 bases and J by 0 bases, with 11 bases between. CDR3 DNA sequence: TGTGCCAGCAGTTACGGCAGACCATATAGCAATCAGCCCCAGCATTTT. This codes for CASSYGRPYSNQPQHF.

The V gene is TRBV27, the J gene TRBJ2-1; D gene unclear. Between the trimmed V and J ends, which lost 2 bases and 5 bases, there was a span of 7 bases. The CDR3 contains 13 residues. Germline V gene data show CDR1 as MNHEY and CDR2 as SMNVEV (reference sequence). The CDR3 region has the DNA TGTGCCAGCAGTTTAAATAGGGACAATGAGCAGTTCTTC. It specifies CASSLNRDNEQFF.

In DNA, the CDR3 is TGTGCCAGCAGTTTATATCCGGCGGTAACAGATACGCAGTATTTT. It yields the protein CASSLYPAVTDTQYF. This chain joins TRBV27 and TRBJ2-3; the D is unclear. The CDR3 sequence is 15 residues long. Trimming shortened V by 1 base and J by 3 bases, and 11 bases separated the two germline ends. Germline-derived CDR1 and CDR2 are MNHEY and SMNVEV (reference sequence).

CDR3 coding DNA: TGTGCCAGCAGCTTGGATCAGGGGGAGTACAATGAGCAGTTCTTC. Translation gives CASSLDQGEYNEQFF. The gene calls are TRBV5-5 and TRBJ2-1; 7 positions agree with TRBD1. With V trimmed by 0 bases and J by 4 bases, 4 bases remained unmatched. CDR1 and CDR2 (germline): SGHKS, YYEKEE (reference sequence). The CDR3 is made up of 15 amino acids.

The chain joins TRBV16 to TRBJ1-2, with D perhaps matching TRBD1 (6 bases). With 1 base removed from V and 3 bases from J, the gap between germline ends came to 21 bases. The germline CDR1 and CDR2 sequences are KGHSY and FQNENV. The CDR3 has 18 residues. CDR3 amino acids: CASSQYSRTATSHYGYTF. For the CDR3, the DNA is TGTGCCAGCAGCCAATATTCTCGGACAGCAACTTCGCACTATGGCTACACCTTC.

V usage is TRBV4-3 and J usage is TRBJ2-3, with D uncertain. The CDR3 is 11 residues long. Germline values: CDR1 LGHNA, CDR2 YSLEER. V was clipped by 3 bases and J by 3 bases, with 1 base between them. DNA for the CDR3: TGCGCCAGCAGCCAGACAGATACGCAGTATTTT. It translates to CASSQTDTQYF.